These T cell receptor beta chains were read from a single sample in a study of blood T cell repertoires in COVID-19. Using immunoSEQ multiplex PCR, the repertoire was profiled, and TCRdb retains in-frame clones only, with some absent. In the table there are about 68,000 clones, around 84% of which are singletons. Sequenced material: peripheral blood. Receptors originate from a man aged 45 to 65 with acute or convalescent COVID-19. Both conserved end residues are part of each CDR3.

CASRSGQGSYEQYF | 14 | TRBJ2-7 | TRBV6-6
CASSAQGNEQYF | 12 | TRBJ2-7 | TRBV7-9
CASSPPGTGREAFF | 14 | TRBJ1-1 | TRBV18
CASSPGQRTGSPLHF | 15 | TRBJ1-6 | TRBV4-1
CASSQGVNTEAFF | 13 | TRBJ1-1 | TRBV7-7
CASSLGQGYTEAFF | 14 | TRBJ1-1 | TRBV11-3
CASSSMPGQGGEKLFF | 16 | TRBJ1-4 | TRBV7-9
CASSQDWAGGVSYNEQFF | 18 | TRBJ2-1 | TRBV4-1
CASSLLGTAEAFF | 13 | TRBJ1-1 | TRBV6-5
CASSLGGFGQPQHF | 14 | TRBJ1-5 | TRBV5-6
CAWMGQGLAKNIQYF | 15 | TRBJ2-4 | TRBV30
CASSLPGTNTGELFF | 15 | TRBJ2-2 | TRBV5-4
CASSLDQGALDF | 12 | TRBJ2-3 | TRBV5-1
CASSERQGLAVGYGYTF | 17 | TRBJ1-2 | TRBV2
CASSPRISYEQYF | 13 | TRBJ2-7 | TRBV19
CASTPPGYYGYTF | 13 | TRBJ1-2 | TRBV12-3/TRBV12-4
CASIQGVRVPMYF | 13 | TRBJ2-7 | TRBV6-5
CASSPDVGGGRAFF | 14 | TRBJ1-1 | TRBV7-2
CASSLGWGVNEQYF | 14 | TRBJ2-7 | TRBV5-6
CASSPIWTGSNEQYF | 15 | TRBJ2-7 | TRBV18
CASSLNGGRAQETQYF | 16 | TRBJ2-5 | TRBV28
CASSDRQFNQPQHF | 14 | TRBJ1-5 | TRBV25-1
CASGRTAGRSEAFF | 14 | TRBJ1-1 | TRBV12-5
CASRGGSYNSPLHF | 14 | TRBJ1-6 | TRBV6-5
CASSQLDSFYEQYF | 14 | TRBJ2-7 | TRBV2
CASRLTGDYYNEQFF | 15 | TRBJ2-1 | TRBV27
CASSEGVEAFF | 11 | TRBJ1-1 | TRBV12-3/TRBV12-4
CASSLGAGETEAFF | 14 | TRBJ1-1 | TRBV5-1
CASTQTGGTDTQYF | 14 | TRBJ2-3 | TRBV6-6